These 27 T cell receptor beta chains were sequenced from one sample in a study of T cells in Graves' hyperthyroidism and ophthalmopathy. Amplification targeted TCR beta CDR3 regions from RNA transcripts. In the first-round RT-PCR of the TCR CDR3, the HTBI primer set was used. Via MiXCR, TCRdb re-called the multiplex PCR reads, giving one row per CDR3 protein. The sample includes approximately 250,000 distinct CDR3 sequences, around 24% of them seen just once. Material for sequencing was blood. These receptors were obtained from a woman in her thirties or forties with Graves' ophthalmopathy.

The DNA for the CDR3 is TGTGCCAGCAGGCGGGCCAAGAACACTGAAGCTTTCTTT. Amino acids: CASRRAKNTEAFF. The chain uses TRBV6-1 and TRBJ1-1; D gene ambiguous. The germline V and J ends were trimmed by 6 bases and 1 base, with 9 bases remaining between them. The CDR3 contains 13 residues. The germline V gene has CDR1 MNHNS and CDR2 SASEGT.

This clonotype has at least ten counts. J is TRBJ2-7 and V is TRBV27, with 10 nucleotides matching TRBD2. Looked up from germline, CDR1 is MNHEY and CDR2 is SMNVEV (reference sequence). After removal of 6 bases from V and 2 bases from J, the junction contained 7 bases not matched to a gene. The CDR3 sequence is 15 residues long. This CDR3 is CASRLGTSATYEQYF. Written as DNA, the CDR3 is TGTGCCAGCAGACTCGGGACTAGCGCTACCTACGAGCAGTACTTC.

This clonotype appeared many times. The chain links TRBV9 to TRBJ1-1; 8 bases fit TRBD1. Trimming removed 1 base from V and 2 bases from J; junction bases left unmatched: 4. CDR3 size: 15 residues. Per the germline V gene, CDR1 is SGDLS and CDR2 is YYNGEE. The CDR3 coding sequence is TGTGCCAGCAGCGTACAGGGGGCGTCTAACACTGAAGCTTTCTTT. This encodes CASSVQGASNTEAFF.

This clonotype was picked up many times. The gene calls are TRBV24-1 and TRBJ2-2, with a tentative D call TRBD2 (6 bases). The CDR3 sequence is 16 residues long. Germline assignment: CDR1 KGHDR and CDR2 SFDVKD. Deletions cut 3 bases from V and 2 bases from J, with 12 bases between. This CDR3 reads CATSDMGLLNTGELFF. The CDR3 region has the DNA TGTGCCACCAGTGATATGGGACTCTTAAACACCGGGGAGCTGTTTTTT.

This clonotype was observed many times. The rearrangement uses TRBV12-3 or TRBV12-4 and TRBJ1-3, with 9 bases aligning to TRBD1. The CDR3 has 15 residues. V was pared by 4 bases and J by 4 bases, with 5 bases of the junction left unmatched. The CDR3 here is CASSSTGGAGNTIYF. CDR3 bases: TGTGCCAGCAGTTCTACAGGGGGCGCAGGAAACACCATATATTTT.

This clonotype was seen many times. The chain uses TRBV12-3 or TRBV12-4 and TRBJ2-7; 7 bases fit TRBD1. The CDR3 is made up of 15 amino acids. V shed 6 bases and J 3 bases; nucleotides not matched to a gene: 11. This chain's CDR3 is CASSPTDRVNYEQYF. For the CDR3, the DNA is TGTGCCAGCAGCCCCACTGACAGGGTCAACTACGAGCAGTACTTC.

This clonotype was detected many times. V and J are TRBV12-3 or TRBV12-4 and TRBJ2-2; 8 bases map to TRBD2. Trimming took 6 bases from V and 6 from J; bases not matched to a gene: 18. The CDR3 consists of 18 residues. The CDR3 sequence is CASSPGLAFLNRPGELFF. CDR3 nucleotides: TGTGCCAGCAGCCCTGGACTAGCTTTTCTTAATCGGCCCGGGGAGCTGTTTTTT.

CDR3 protein: CASSAWTSGTRRELFF. In nucleotides, the CDR3 is TGTGCCAGCAGCGCCTGGACTAGCGGGACCCGGAGGGAGCTGTTTTTT. This chain links TRBV11-2 with TRBJ2-2; 12 bases align to TRBD2. This CDR3 is 16 amino acids long. Unmatched junction bases numbered 10, after V lost 5 bases and J lost 9 bases. Looked up from germline, CDR1 is SGHAT and CDR2 is FQNNGV.

This clonotype was recorded at least ten times. The V and J genes are TRBV6-5 and TRBJ1-1, with unresolved D. V dropped 3 bases and J dropped 1 base, with 18 bases sitting between them. This CDR3 contains 17 residues. Looked up from germline, CDR1 is MNHEY and CDR2 is SVGAGI. CDR3: CASSYGFDEGPNTEAFF. CDR3 nucleotides: TGTGCCAGCAGTTATGGATTCGATGAGGGCCCGAACACTGAAGCTTTCTTT.

This clonotype occurred many times. The chain joins TRBV6-5 to TRBJ2-5; 11 bases line up with TRBD2. The CDR3 sequence is 17 residues long. Per germline, CDR1 MNHEY and CDR2 SVGAGI. Trimming cost V 4 bases and J 4 bases; bases outside gene matches: 11. CDR3 loop: CASSSPRGLAVAETQYF. CDR3 sequence (DNA): TGTGCCAGCAGTTCCCCGAGGGGACTAGCGGTCGCAGAGACCCAGTACTTC.

This chain uses TRBV6-5 with TRBJ2-2; 9 positions agree with TRBD2. The CDR3 runs 16 residues. J gave up 2 bases and V 2 bases, and 3 bases lay outside the gene matches. Germline V gene sequence: CDR1 MNHEY, CDR2 SVGAGI. CDR3 in amino acids: CASSYLAGSNTGELFF. The CDR3 nucleotides read TGTGCCAGCAGTTACCTAGCGGGATCTAACACCGGGGAGCTGTTTTTT.

This clonotype was found many times. The chain is built from TRBV28 and TRBJ1-2, with a weak D call TRBD1 (6 bases). The CDR3 has 10 residues. Trimming removed 9 bases at V and 11 bases at J, with 13 bases between. The V gene's germline CDR1 is MDHEN and CDR2 SYDVKM. The CDR3 DNA reads TGTGCCAGACCGACAGGCGGGTACACCTTC. It yields the protein CARPTGGYTF.

The sample holds many counts of this clonotype. The chain uses TRBV19 and TRBJ2-7; 13 bases line up with TRBD2. V trimming: 4 bases; J trimming: 7 bases; junction bases outside the gene matches: 1. From germline, CDR1 is LNHDA and CDR2 SQIVND (reference sequence). The CDR3 is 13 amino acids. CDR3 nucleotides: TGTGCCAGTAGTAGGGGACTAGCGGGGGAGCAGTACTTC. Translation: CASSRGLAGEQYF. The complete variable domain, with remaining parts taken from reference TRBV19 and TRBJ2-7, reads DGGITQSPKYLFRKEGQNVTLSCEQNLNHDAMYWYRQDPGQGLRLIYYSQIVNDFQKGDIAEGYSVSREKKESFPLTVTSAQKNPTAFYLCASSRGLAGEQYFGPGTRLTVT.

This clonotype was observed at least ten times. The rearrangement uses TRBV29-1 and TRBJ1-2; D remains unclear. Looked up from germline, CDR1 is SQVTM and CDR2 is ANQGSEA. V was cut by 1 base and J by 3 bases, with 9 bases left in between. This CDR3 is 13 amino acids long. This chain's CDR3 is CSVEAVQDYGYTF. The CDR3 region has the DNA TGCAGCGTTGAAGCAGTGCAGGACTATGGCTACACCTTC.

CDR3 region: CASSLEVAVYQPQHF. The CDR3 DNA sequence: TGTGCCAGCAGCTTGGAAGTGGCAGTCTACCAGCCCCAGCATTTT. The rearrangement uses TRBV7-8 and TRBJ1-5; the D is unclear. Germline CDR1 is SGHVS and CDR2 is FQNEAQ. V was shortened by 3 bases and J by 7 bases, with 16 bases between the two germline ends. CDR3 length equals 15 residues.

There are many counts of this clonotype. V is TRBV7-8 and J is TRBJ2-7, with D uncertain. Germline V lookup: CDR1 SGHVS, CDR2 FQNEAQ. Trimming cost V 4 bases and J 3 bases, with 10 bases left between them. This CDR3 comprises 13 residues. The CDR3 is CASSWDTIYEQYF. Written as DNA, the CDR3 is TGTGCCAGCAGCTGGGATACGATCTACGAGCAGTACTTC.

The CDR3 DNA follows: TGTGCCAGCAGTTCTCCGGGACAGACAATTTACGAGCAGTACTTC. It encodes CASSSPGQTIYEQYF. The chain links TRBV6-5 to TRBJ2-7, with 7 bases fitting TRBD1. The CDR3 consists of 15 residues. V dropped 4 bases and J dropped 4; count of bases not matched to a gene: 10. CDR1 MNHEY and CDR2 SVGAGI come from the germline V gene.

V usage is TRBV6-2 or TRBV6-3 and J usage is TRBJ1-1, with D perhaps matching TRBD1 (6 bases). The V end lost 2 bases, the J end lost 4 bases, and 20 bases lay between the germline ends. The CDR3 totals 17 residues. Germline V lookup: CDR1 MNHEY, CDR2 SVGEGT. CDR3 nucleotide sequence: TGTGCCAGCAGTTACGGGACCCAGGGGTTGTTCGGCACTGAAGCTTTCTTT. This translates into CASSYGTQGLFGTEAFF.

The rearrangement joins TRBV6-5 to TRBJ2-5; D is ambiguous. V lost 6 bases and J 5 bases, leaving 10 bases between the germline ends. Germline CDR1 MNHEY, CDR2 SVGAGI. This CDR3 has 12 amino acids. The DNA for the CDR3 is TGTGCCAGCAGCCGCTCGGTGGAGACCCAGTACTTC. Amino acid sequence: CASSRSVETQYF.

This clonotype was observed many times. This rearrangement joins TRBV11-2 to TRBJ2-5; D gene ambiguous. The CDR3 is 13 residues long. Germline loops: CDR1 SGHAT, CDR2 FQNNGV. Trimming shortened V by 5 bases and J by 5 bases, and 12 bases separated the two germline ends. CDR3 loop: CASSQSLGETQYF. In DNA, the CDR3 is TGTGCCAGCAGCCAATCGTTGGGGGAGACCCAGTACTTC.

There are many counts of this clonotype. This chain connects TRBV28 to TRBJ2-2; no reliable D call. V was shortened by 1 base and J by 9 bases, with 6 bases between the two germline ends. The CDR3 is 12 amino acids. Germline-derived CDR1 and CDR2 are MDHEN and SYDVKM. The CDR3 DNA reads as TGTGCCAGCAGTTTATTACTTAGGGAGCTGTTTTTT. Translated: CASSLLLRELFF.

This clonotype was found many times. This sequence joins TRBV11-2 and TRBJ1-1; D is unresolved. The germline V and J ends were trimmed by 10 bases and 1 base, with 10 bases remaining between them. CDR3 length equals 12 residues. The germline V gene has CDR1 SGHAT and CDR2 FQNNGV. CDR3 protein: CATGGSNTEAFF. CDR3 bases: TGTGCCACCGGAGGATCGAACACTGAAGCTTTCTTT. Together with reference TRBV11-2 and TRBJ1-1, the CDR3 gives the full variable domain: EAGVAQSPRYKIIEKRQSVAFWCNPISGHATLYWYQQILGQGPKLLIQFQNNGVVDDSQLPKDRFSAERLKGVDSTLKIQPAKLEDSAVYLCATGGSNTEAFFGQGTRLTVV.

This chain links TRBV20-1 with TRBJ2-7, with TRBD2 identical over 7 bases. CDR3 size: 14 residues. CDR1 and CDR2 (germline): DFQATT, SNEGSKA (reference sequence). J lost 1 base, V lost 6 bases, and 9 bases had no gene match. CDR3 nucleotides: TGCAGTGCCAGTGTGCCGGGGGGATCCTACGAGCAGTACTTC. Protein sequence: CSASVPGGSYEQYF.

This clonotype has a count of ten or more. V usage is TRBV11-2 and J usage is TRBJ1-1, with TRBD1 matching 7 bases. V was clipped by 0 bases and J by 0 bases; unmatched bases: 13. Germline CDR1 and CDR2: SGHAT and FQNNGV. This CDR3 spans 19 amino acids. The CDR3 sequence: CASSLDGWAGGTMNTEAFF. The CDR3 nucleotides read TGTGCCAGCAGCTTAGACGGTTGGGCAGGGGGAACCATGAACACTGAAGCTTTCTTT. The full variable domain, with the rest looked up from reference TRBV11-2 and TRBJ1-1, is EAGVAQSPRYKIIEKRQSVAFWCNPISGHATLYWYQQILGQGPKLLIQFQNNGVVDDSQLPKDRFSAERLKGVDSTLKIQPAKLEDSAVYLCASSLDGWAGGTMNTEAFFGQGTRLTVV.

The genes are TRBV28 and TRBJ1-1; D unresolved. The V end lost 2 bases, the J end lost 4 bases, and 11 bases lay between the germline ends. There are 14 residues in the CDR3. Germline V gene lookup returns CDR1 MDHEN and CDR2 SYDVKM. In DNA, the CDR3 is TGTGCCAGCAGTTTACCACTTTGGGGCACTGAAGCTTTCTTT. This gives the protein CASSLPLWGTEAFF. The whole variable domain, filled in from reference TRBV28 and TRBJ1-1, reads DVKVTQSSRYLVKRTGEKVFLECVQDMDHENMFWYRQDPGLGLRLIYFSYDVKMKEKGDIPEGYSVSREKKERFSLILESASTNQTSMYLCASSLPLWGTEAFFGQGTRLTVV.

The chain is built from TRBV18 and TRBJ2-4; D unresolved. CDR1 and CDR2 (germline): KGHSH, LQKENI. Trimming shortened V by 3 bases and J by 9 bases, and 15 bases separated the two germline ends. This CDR3 has 14 residues. The DNA of the CDR3 is TGTGCCAGCTCACCCTTCGCCCGCGAAAGCATTCAGTACTTC. Translating it yields CASSPFARESIQYF.

This clonotype has just a few counts. The J gene is TRBJ2-7, the V gene TRBV19; D gene ambiguous. Trimming shortened V by 7 bases and J by 7 bases, and 14 bases separated the two germline ends. This CDR3 spans 12 amino acids. CDR1 and CDR2 (germline): LNHDA, SQIVND (reference sequence). Here the CDR3 DNA reads TGTGCCAGTAAAGGTATATTTGGGGAGCAGTACTTC. Residues: CASKGIFGEQYF.